This T cell receptor (beta chain) was recovered during a study of blood T cell repertoires in COVID-19. Study in general: Material from acute and convalescent COVID-19 was sourced from the United States, Italy and Spain. The cDNA or gDNA used as material had been derived from T cells, B-cell-depleted T cells, or PBMCs.

Authors' data handling: Amplification with reference gene primers provided the estimates of nucleated cell counts. Data came from immunoSEQ multiplex PCR; TCRdb stores just in-frame clones and leaves some out. V and J calls and clone size are as listed in that table; D and trimming were resolved from the DNA. This table has 140,000 to 150,000 clones, approximately 80% appearing once. The material sequenced was peripheral blood. The TCR was taken from a human donor in a cohort sampled during active COVID-19.

CDR3 sequence (DNA): TGTGCCAGCAGCCAAACTGACACCGGGGAGCTGTTTTTT. Translated, it gives CASSQTDTGELFF. This chain uses TRBV11-2 with TRBJ2-2; no clear D gene. The CDR3 covers 13 residues. Trimming took off 5 bases at V and 3 bases at J, with 7 bases between the two ends. Germline V gene lookup returns CDR1 SGHAT and CDR2 FQNNGV.